The text below deals with one T cell receptor beta chain. Given a much more abundant clone one base away, this may be a read error. This entry belongs to a study of CD8+ T cells in alopecia areata. Study-wide context: The study gave treated patients oral tofacitinib at 5 to 10 mg twice daily.

It was cDNA, reverse transcribed from extracted RNA, that served as the sequencing template. Some clones are missing from TCRdb's copy, which holds only in-frame ones; the method was immunoSEQ multiplex PCR. The repertoire holds under 150,000 clones, approximately 85% seen once, with roughly 25% in the top ten. The CDR3 loop spans 12 amino acids. The germline V and J ends were trimmed by 5 bases and 3 bases, with 8 bases remaining between them. Germline CDR1 SEHNR, CDR2 FQNEAQ (reference sequence). The treatment is: oral pan-JAK inhibitor, 5-10 mg twice daily. This chain uses TRBV7-9 with TRBJ2-7, with D uncertain. The sample in question was CD8+ T cells sorted from blood, obtained at week 4, from a patient treated with tofacitinib. The source is a human donor with alopecia areata. The CDR3 here is CASSPPNYEQYF. In DNA form, the CDR3 reads TGTGCCAGCAGCCCGCCCAACTACGAGCAGTACTTC.